In this sample, the clone carrying this T cell receptor (beta chain) turned up a few times. TCRdb processed the RT-PCR reads anew with MiXCR; each CDR3 protein has one entry. Altogether some 60,000 distinct CDR3 sequences are present, about an eighth being singletons, with the ten largest covering around a third. The entry originates in a study of patients and donors after allogeneic stem cell transplantation. This CDR3 is built from 14 residues. Germline CDR1 KGHDR, CDR2 SFDVKD. V dropped 0 bases and J dropped 8 bases, with 10 bases sitting between them. This receptor was identified in a human donor who was either an allogeneic HSCT recipient or a stem cell or donor lymphocyte infusion donor (not recorded which). It is not recorded whose cells these are; they may come from a transplant donor. Input material: blood, either unsorted or a sorted T cell fraction (not recorded which). The chain couples TRBV24-1 to TRBJ2-4, with D perhaps TRBD2 (6 bases). This chain's CDR3 is CATSDLRRDDIQYF. In DNA, the CDR3 is TGTGCCACCAGTGATTTGCGGCGGGACGACATTCAGTACTTC.